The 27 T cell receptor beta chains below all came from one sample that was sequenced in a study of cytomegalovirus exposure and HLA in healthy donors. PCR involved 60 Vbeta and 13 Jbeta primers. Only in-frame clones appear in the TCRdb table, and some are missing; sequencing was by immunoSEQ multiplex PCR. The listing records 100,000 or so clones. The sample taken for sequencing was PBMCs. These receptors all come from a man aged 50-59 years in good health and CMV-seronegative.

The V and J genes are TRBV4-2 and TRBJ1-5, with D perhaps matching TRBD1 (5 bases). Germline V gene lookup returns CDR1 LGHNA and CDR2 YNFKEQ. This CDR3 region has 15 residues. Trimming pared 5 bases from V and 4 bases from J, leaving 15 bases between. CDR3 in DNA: TGTGCCAGCAGCGACATTCAGGGATCTAATCAGCCCCAGCATTTT. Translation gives CASSDIQGSNQPQHF.

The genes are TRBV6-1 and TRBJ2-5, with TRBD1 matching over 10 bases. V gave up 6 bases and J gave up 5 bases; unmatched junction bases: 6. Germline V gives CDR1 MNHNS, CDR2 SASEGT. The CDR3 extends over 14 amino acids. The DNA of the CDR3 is TGTGCCAGCAGCCGGGACAGGGGCAGGGAGACCCAGTACTTC. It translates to CASSRDRGRETQYF.

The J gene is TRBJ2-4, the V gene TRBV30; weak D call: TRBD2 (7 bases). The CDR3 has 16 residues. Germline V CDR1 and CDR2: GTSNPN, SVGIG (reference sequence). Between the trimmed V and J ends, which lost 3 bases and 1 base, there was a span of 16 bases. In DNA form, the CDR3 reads TGTGCCTGGAGCGAGGGGGGGTTTAGGGCCAAAAACATTCAGTACTTC. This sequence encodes CAWSEGGFRAKNIQYF.

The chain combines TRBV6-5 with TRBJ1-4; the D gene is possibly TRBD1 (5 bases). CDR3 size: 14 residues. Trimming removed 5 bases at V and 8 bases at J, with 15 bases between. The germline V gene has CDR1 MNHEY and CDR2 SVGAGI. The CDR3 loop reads CASSRSGNSEKLFF. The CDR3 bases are TGTGCCAGCAGTCGATCAGGGAACTCGGAAAAACTGTTTTTT.

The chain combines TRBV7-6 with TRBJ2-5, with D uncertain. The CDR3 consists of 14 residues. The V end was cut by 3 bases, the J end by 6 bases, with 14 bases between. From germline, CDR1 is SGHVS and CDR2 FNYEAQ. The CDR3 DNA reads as TGTGCCAGCAGCTTGGGTGGCCAGGCAAAGACCCAGTACTTC. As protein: CASSLGGQAKTQYF.

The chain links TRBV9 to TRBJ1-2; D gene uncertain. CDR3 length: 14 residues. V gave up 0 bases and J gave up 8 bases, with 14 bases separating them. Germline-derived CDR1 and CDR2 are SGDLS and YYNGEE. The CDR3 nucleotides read TGTGCCAGCAGCGTAGTGAACGGGTACGAGGGCTACACCTTC. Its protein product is CASSVVNGYEGYTF.

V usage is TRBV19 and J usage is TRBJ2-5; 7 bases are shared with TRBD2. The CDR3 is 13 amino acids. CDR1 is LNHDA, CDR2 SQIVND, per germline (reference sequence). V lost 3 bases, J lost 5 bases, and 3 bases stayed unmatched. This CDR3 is CASSIGEGETQYF. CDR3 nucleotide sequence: TGTGCCAGTAGTATTGGGGAGGGGGAGACCCAGTACTTC.

The CDR3 sequence is CASSPGLGSYEQYF. The CDR3 DNA reads as TGTGCCAGCAGCCCCGGACTCGGTTCCTACGAGCAGTACTTC. The rearrangement joins TRBV7-6 to TRBJ2-7, with D perhaps matching TRBD2 (5 bases). Germline V gene lookup returns CDR1 SGHVS and CDR2 FNYEAQ. The CDR3 is made up of 14 amino acids. The V end was cut by 5 bases, the J end by 1 base, with 12 bases between. The whole variable domain, filled in from reference TRBV7-6 and TRBJ2-7, reads GAGVSQSPRYKVTKRGQDVALRCDPISGHVSLYWYRQALGQGPEFLTYFNYEAQQDKSGLPNDRFSAERPEGSISTLTIQRTEQRDSAMYRCASSPGLGSYEQYFGPGTRLTVT.

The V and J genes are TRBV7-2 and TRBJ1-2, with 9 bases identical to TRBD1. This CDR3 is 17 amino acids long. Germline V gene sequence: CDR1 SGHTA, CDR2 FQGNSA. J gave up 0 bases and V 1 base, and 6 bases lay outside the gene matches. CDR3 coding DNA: TGTGCCAGCAGCTTAGTCACAGGGGGCTATTCTAACTATGGCTACACCTTC. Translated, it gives CASSLVTGGYSNYGYTF.

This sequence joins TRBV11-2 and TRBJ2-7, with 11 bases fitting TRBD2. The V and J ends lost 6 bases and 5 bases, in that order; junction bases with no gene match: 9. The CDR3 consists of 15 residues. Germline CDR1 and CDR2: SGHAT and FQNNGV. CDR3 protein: CASRTRTSGSHEQYF. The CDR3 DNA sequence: TGTGCCAGCAGAACCCGGACTAGCGGGTCCCACGAGCAGTACTTC. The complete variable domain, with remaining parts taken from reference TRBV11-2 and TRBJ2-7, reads EAGVAQSPRYKIIEKRQSVAFWCNPISGHATLYWYQQILGQGPKLLIQFQNNGVVDDSQLPKDRFSAERLKGVDSTLKIQPAKLEDSAVYLCASRTRTSGSHEQYFGPGTRLTVT.

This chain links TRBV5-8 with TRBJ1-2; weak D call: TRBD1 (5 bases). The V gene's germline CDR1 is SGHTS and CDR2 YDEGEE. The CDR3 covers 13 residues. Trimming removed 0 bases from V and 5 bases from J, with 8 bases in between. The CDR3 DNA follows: TGTGCCAGCAGCTTGGACAGGTGGTATGGCTACACCTTC. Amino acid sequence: CASSLDRWYGYTF. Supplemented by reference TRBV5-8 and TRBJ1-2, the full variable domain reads EAGVTQSPTHLIKTRGQQATLRCSPISGHTSVYWYQQALGLGLQFLLWYDEGEERNRGNFPPRFSGRQFPNYSSELNVNALELEDSALYLCASSLDRWYGYTFGSGTRLTVV.

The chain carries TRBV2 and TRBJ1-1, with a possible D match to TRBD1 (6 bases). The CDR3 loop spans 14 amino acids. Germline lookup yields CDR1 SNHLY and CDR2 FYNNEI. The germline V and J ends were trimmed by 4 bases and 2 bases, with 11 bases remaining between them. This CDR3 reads CASSGQGSNTEAFF. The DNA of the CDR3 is TGTGCCAGCAGTGGGCAGGGGAGTAACACTGAAGCTTTCTTT. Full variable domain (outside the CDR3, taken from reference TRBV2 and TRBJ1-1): EPEVTQTPSHQVTQMGQEVILRCVPISNHLYFYWYRQILGQKVEFLVSFYNNEISEKSEIFDDQFSVERPDGSNFTLKIRSTKLEDSAMYFCASSGQGSNTEAFFGQGTRLTVV.

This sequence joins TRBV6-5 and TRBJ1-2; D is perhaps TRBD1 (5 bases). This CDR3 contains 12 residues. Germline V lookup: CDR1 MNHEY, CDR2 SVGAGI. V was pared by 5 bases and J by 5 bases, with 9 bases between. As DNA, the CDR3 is TGTGCCAGCAGTCCCGGACATTATGGCTACACCTTC. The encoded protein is CASSPGHYGYTF.

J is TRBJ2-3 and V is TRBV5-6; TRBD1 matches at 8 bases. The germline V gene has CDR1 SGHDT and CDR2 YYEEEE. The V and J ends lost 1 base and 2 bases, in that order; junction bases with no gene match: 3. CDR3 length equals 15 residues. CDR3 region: CASSLNRGNTDTQYF. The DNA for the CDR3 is TGTGCCAGCAGCTTGAACAGGGGGAACACAGATACGCAGTATTTT.

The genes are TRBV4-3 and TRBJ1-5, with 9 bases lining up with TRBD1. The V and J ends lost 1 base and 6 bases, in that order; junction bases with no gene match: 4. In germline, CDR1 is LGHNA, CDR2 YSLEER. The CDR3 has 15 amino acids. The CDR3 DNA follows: TGCGCCAGCAGCCAAGGAACAGGGGGCTTTCAGCCCCAGCATTTT. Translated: CASSQGTGGFQPQHF.

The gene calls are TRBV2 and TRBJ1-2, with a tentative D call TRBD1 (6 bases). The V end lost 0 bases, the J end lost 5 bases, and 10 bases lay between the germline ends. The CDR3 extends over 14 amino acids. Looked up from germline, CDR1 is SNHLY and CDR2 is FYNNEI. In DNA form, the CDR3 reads TGTGCCAGCAGTGAAGCGCTGGGGACATATGGCTACACCTTC. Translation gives CASSEALGTYGYTF.

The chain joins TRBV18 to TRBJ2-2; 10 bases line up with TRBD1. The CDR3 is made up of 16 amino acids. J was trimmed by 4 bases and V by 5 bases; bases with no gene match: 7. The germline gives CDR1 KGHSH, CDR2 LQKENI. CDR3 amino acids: CASSNPGQGSTGELFF. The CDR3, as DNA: TGTGCCAGCTCAAACCCGGGACAGGGGAGCACCGGGGAGCTGTTTTTT.

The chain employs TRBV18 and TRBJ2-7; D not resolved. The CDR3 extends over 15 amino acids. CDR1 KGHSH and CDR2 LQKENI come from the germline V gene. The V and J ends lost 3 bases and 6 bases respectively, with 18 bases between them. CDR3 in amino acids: CASSPENSYVSEQYF. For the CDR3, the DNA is TGTGCCAGCTCACCGGAAAACAGTTATGTGTCCGAGCAGTACTTC.

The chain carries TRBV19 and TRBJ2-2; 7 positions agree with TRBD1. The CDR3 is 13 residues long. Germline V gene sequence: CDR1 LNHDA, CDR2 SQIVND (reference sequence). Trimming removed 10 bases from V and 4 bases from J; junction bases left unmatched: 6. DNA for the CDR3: TGTGCCACCGCCGGGACAGCCACCGGGGAGCTGTTTTTT. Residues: CATAGTATGELFF.

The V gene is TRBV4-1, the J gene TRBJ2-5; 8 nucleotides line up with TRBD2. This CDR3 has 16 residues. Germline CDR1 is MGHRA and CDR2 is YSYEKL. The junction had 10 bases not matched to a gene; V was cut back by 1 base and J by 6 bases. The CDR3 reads CASSQVNSGTGKTQYF. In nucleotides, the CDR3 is TGCGCCAGCAGCCAAGTGAATAGCGGGACCGGAAAGACCCAGTACTTC.

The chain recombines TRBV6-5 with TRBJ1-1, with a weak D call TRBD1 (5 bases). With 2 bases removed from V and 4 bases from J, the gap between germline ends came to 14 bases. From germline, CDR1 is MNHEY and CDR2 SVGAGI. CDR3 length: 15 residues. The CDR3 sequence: CASSYQGASGTEAFF. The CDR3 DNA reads TGTGCCAGCAGTTACCAAGGGGCGTCAGGCACTGAAGCTTTCTTT.

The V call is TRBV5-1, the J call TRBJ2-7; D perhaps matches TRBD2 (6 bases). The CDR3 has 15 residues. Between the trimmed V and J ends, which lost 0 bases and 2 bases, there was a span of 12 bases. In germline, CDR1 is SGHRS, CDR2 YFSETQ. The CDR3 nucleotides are TGCGCCAGCAGCTTGGTGGGCGGGGCCCCCTACGAGCAGTACTTC. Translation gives CASSLVGGAPYEQYF. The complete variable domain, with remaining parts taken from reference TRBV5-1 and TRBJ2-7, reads KAGVTQTPRYLIKTRGQQVTLSCSPISGHRSVSWYQQTPGQGLQFLFEYFSETQRNKGNFPGRFSGRQFSNSRSEMNVSTLELGDSALYLCASSLVGGAPYEQYFGPGTRLTVT.

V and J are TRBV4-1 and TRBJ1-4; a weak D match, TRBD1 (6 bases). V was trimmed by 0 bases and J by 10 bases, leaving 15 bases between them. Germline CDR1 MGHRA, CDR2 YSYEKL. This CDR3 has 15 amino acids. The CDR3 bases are TGCGCCAGCAGCCAAGATAGACAGGCGTCGGGAAAACTGTTTTTT. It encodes CASSQDRQASGKLFF.

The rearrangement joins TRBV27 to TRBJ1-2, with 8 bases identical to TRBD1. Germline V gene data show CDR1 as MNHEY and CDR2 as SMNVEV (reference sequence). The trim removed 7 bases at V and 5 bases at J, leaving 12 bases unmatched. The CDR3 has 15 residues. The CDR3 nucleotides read TGTGCCAGCAAGATGGGGGGTGACAGGGGATATGGCTACACCTTC. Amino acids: CASKMGGDRGYGYTF.

CDR3 sequence: CASGGGSSYNEQFF. The CDR3 DNA reads as TGTGCCAGCGGGGGAGGCAGCTCCTACAATGAGCAGTTCTTC. This chain joins TRBV9 and TRBJ2-1; the D gene is possibly TRBD2 (6 bases). Deletions cut 7 bases from V and 0 bases from J, with 11 bases between. The germline gives CDR1 SGDLS, CDR2 YYNGEE. This CDR3 spans 14 amino acids.

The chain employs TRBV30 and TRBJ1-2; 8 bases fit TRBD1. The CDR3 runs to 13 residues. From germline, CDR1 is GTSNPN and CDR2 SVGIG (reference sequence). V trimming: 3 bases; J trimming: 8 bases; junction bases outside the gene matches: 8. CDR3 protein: CAWRQGGAAGYTF. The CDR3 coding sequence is TGTGCCTGGAGACAGGGGGGAGCGGCGGGCTACACCTTC.

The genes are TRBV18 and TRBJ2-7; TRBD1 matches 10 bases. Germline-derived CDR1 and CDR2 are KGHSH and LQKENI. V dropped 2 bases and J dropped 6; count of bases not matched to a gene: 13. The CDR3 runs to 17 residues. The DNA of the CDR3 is TGTGCCAGCTCACCATTATGGGTGGCGGACAGGGGGTCCGAGCAGTACTTC. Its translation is CASSPLWVADRGSEQYF.